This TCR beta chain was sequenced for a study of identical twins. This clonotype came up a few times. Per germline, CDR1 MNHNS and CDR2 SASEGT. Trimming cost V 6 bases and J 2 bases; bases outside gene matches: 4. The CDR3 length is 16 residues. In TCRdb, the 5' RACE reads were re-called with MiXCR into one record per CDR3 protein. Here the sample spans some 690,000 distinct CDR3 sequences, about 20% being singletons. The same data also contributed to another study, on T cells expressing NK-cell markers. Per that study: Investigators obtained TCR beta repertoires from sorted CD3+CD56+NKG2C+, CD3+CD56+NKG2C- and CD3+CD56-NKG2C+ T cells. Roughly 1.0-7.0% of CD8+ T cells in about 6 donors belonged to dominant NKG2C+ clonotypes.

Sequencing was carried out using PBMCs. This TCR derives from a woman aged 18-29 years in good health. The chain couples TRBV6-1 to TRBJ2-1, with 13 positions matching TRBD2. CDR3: CASRKLAGGTYNEQFF. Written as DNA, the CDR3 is TGTGCCAGCAGAAAACTAGCGGGAGGGACCTACAATGAGCAGTTCTTC.